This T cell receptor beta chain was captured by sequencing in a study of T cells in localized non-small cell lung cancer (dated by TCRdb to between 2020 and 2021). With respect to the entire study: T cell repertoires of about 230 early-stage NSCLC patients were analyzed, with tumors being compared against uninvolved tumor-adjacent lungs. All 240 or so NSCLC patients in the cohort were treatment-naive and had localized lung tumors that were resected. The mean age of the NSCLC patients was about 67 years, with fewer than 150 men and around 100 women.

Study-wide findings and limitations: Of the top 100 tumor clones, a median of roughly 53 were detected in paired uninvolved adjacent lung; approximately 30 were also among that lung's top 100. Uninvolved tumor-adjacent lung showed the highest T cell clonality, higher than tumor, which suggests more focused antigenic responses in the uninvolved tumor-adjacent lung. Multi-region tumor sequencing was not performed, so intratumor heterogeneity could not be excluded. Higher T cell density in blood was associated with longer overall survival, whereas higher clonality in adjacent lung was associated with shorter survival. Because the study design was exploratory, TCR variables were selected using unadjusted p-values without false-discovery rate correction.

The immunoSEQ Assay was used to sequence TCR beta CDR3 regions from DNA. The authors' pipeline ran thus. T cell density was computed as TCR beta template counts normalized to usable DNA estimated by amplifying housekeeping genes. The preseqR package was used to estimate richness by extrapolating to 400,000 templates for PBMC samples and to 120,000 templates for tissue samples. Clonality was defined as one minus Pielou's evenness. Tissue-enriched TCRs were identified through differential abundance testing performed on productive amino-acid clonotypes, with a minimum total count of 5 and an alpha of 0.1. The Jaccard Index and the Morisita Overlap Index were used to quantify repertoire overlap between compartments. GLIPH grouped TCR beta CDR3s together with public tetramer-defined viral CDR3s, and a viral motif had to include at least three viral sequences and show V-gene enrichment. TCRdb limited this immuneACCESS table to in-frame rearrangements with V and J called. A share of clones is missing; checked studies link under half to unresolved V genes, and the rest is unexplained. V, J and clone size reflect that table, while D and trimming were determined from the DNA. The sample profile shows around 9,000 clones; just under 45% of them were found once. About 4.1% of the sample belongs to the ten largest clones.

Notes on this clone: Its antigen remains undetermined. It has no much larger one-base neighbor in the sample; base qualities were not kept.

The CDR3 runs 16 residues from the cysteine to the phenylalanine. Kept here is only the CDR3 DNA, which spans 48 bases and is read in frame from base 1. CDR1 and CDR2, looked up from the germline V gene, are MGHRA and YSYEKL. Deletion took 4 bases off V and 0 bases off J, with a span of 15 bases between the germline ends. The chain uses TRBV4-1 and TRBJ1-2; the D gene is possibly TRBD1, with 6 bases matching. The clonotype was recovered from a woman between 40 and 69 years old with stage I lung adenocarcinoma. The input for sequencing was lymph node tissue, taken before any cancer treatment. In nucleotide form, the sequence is TGCGCCAGCAGCCCATCCGGGACACGCACTAACTATGGCTACACCTTC. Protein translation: CASSPSGTRTNYGYTF.